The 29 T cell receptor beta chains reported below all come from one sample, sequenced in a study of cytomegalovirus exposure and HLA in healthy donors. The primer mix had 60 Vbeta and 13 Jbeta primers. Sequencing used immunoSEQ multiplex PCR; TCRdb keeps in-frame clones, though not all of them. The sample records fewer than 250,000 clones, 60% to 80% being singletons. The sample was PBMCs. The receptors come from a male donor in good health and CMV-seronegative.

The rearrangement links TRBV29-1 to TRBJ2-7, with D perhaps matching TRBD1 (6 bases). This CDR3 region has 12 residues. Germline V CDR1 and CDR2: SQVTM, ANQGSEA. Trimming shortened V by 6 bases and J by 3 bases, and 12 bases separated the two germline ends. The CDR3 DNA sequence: TGCAGCGTGCACCGGGACAACTACGAGCAGTACTTC. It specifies CSVHRDNYEQYF.

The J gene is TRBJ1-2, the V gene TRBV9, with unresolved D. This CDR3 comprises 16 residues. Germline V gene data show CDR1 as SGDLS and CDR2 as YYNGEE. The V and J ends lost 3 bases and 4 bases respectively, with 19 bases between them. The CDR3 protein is CASSAVGGFFGYGYTF. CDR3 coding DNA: TGTGCCAGCAGCGCGGTTGGAGGGTTCTTCGGCTATGGCTACACCTTC.

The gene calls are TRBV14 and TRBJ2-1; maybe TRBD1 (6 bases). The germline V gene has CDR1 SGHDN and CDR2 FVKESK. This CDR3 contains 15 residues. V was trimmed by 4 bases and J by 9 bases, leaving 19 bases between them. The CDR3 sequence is CASSPYRVLRGEQFF. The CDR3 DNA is TGTGCCAGCAGCCCCTACAGGGTTCTTCGGGGTGAGCAGTTCTTC.

In DNA form, the CDR3 reads TGTGCCAGTAGTAGTACAGGGGGCGTTCTGCGCACCGGGGAGCTGTTTTTT. It yields the protein CASSSTGGVLRTGELFF. The J gene is TRBJ2-2, the V gene TRBV19; TRBD1 matches at 9 bases. This CDR3 contains 17 residues. V lost 4 bases, J lost 4 bases, and 10 bases stayed unmatched. The V gene's germline CDR1 is LNHDA and CDR2 SQIVND (reference sequence). Together with reference TRBV19 and TRBJ2-2, the CDR3 gives the full variable domain: DGGITQSPKYLFRKEGQNVTLSCEQNLNHDAMYWYRQDPGQGLRLIYYSQIVNDFQKGDIAEGYSVSREKKESFPLTVTSAQKNPTAFYLCASSSTGGVLRTGELFFGEGSRLTVL.

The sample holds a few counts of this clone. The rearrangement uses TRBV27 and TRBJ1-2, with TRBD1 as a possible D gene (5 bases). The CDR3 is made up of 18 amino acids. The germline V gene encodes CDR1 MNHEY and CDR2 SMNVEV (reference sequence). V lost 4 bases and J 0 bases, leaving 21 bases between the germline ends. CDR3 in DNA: TGTGCCAGCAGTTCCTATAGGGGCTCCCCCTCCTCTAACTATGGCTACACCTTC. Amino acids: CASSSYRGSPSSNYGYTF.

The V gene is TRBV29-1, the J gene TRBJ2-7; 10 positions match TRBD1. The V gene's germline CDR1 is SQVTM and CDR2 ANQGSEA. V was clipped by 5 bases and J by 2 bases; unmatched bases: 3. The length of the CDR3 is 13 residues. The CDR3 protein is CSVSGTGAYEQYF. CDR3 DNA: TGCAGCGTTTCCGGGACAGGGGCCTACGAGCAGTACTTC.

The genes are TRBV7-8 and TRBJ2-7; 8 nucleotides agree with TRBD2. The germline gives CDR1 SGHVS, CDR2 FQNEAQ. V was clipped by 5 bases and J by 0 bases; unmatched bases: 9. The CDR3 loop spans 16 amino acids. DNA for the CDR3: TGTGCCAGCAGCCTACCTGACGGGGGGGACTCCTACGAGCAGTACTTC. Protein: CASSLPDGGDSYEQYF.

The CDR3 loop is CASSVDGTSGRAQETQYF. The CDR3 DNA follows: TGTGCCAGCAGCGTAGATGGGACTAGCGGGAGGGCCCAAGAGACCCAGTACTTC. The chain couples TRBV9 to TRBJ2-5, with TRBD2 matching over 16 bases. The germline CDR1 and CDR2 sequences are SGDLS and YYNGEE. The V and J ends lost 0 bases and 1 base, in that order; junction bases with no gene match: 3. This CDR3 comprises 18 residues.

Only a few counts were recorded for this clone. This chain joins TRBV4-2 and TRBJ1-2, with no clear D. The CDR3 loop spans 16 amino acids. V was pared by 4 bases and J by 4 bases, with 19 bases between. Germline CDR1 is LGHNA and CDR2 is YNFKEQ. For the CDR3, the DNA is TGTGCCAGCAGCCCTATGACACTCATTACCCGCTATGGCTACACCTTC. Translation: CASSPMTLITRYGYTF.

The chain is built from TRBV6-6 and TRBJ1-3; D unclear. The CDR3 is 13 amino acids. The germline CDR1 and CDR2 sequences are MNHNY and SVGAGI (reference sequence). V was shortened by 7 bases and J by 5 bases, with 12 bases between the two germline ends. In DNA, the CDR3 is TGTGCCAGCACTGAGGGAGGAAGAAACACCATATATTTT. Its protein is CASTEGGRNTIYF.

The CDR3 DNA is TGTGCCAGCAGCTTGGCCTGGACAGGAAAAGAGACCCAGTACTTC. Translated, it gives CASSLAWTGKETQYF. The rearrangement joins TRBV5-4 to TRBJ2-5, with 7 bases lining up with TRBD1. The CDR3 runs to 15 residues. Germline V gene sequence: CDR1 SGHNT, CDR2 YYREEE (reference sequence). V dropped 0 bases and J dropped 3; count of bases not matched to a gene: 5.

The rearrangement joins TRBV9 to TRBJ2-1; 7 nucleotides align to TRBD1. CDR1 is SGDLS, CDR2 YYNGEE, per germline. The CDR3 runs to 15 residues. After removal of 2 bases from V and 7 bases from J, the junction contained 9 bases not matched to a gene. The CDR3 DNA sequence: TGTGCCAGCAGCGTTTACAGGGACAGCCGAAATGAGCAGTTCTTC. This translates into CASSVYRDSRNEQFF.

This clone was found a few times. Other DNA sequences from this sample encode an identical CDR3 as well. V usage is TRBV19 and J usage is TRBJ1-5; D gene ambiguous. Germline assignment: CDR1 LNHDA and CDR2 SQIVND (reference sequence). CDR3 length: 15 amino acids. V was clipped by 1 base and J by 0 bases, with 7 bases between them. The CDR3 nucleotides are TGTGCCAGTAGTATAGTTTCGGGTAGCAATCAGCCCCAGCATTTT. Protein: CASSIVSGSNQPQHF.

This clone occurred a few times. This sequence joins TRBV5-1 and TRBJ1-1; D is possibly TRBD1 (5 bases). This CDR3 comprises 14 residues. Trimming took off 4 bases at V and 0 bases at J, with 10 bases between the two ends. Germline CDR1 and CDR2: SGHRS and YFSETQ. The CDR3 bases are TGCGCCAGCAGCCCCCAGGGCCTGAACACTGAAGCTTTCTTT. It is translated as CASSPQGLNTEAFF. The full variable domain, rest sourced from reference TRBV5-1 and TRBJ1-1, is KAGVTQTPRYLIKTRGQQVTLSCSPISGHRSVSWYQQTPGQGLQFLFEYFSETQRNKGNFPGRFSGRQFSNSRSEMNVSTLELGDSALYLCASSPQGLNTEAFFGQGTRLTVV.

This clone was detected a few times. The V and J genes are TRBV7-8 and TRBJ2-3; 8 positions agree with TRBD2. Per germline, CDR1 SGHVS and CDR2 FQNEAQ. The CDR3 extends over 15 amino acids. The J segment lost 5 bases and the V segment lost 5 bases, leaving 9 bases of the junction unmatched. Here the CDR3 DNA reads TGTGCCAGCAGCCCAACTAGCGGAATTGGAGATACGCAGTATTTT. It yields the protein CASSPTSGIGDTQYF.

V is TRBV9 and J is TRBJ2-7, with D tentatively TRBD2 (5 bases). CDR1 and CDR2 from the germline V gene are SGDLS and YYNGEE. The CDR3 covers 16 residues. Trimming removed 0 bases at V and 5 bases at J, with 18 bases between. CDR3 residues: CASSVAAGKGSNEQYF. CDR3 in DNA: TGTGCCAGCAGCGTAGCAGCCGGGAAGGGTTCCAACGAGCAGTACTTC.

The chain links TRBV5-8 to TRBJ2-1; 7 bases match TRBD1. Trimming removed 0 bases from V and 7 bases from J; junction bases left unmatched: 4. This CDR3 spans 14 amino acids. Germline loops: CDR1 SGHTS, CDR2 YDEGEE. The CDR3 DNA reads TGTGCCAGCAGCTTGGCGGGACAGAGGAATGAGCAGTTCTTC. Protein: CASSLAGQRNEQFF. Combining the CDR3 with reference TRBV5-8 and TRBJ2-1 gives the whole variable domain EAGVTQSPTHLIKTRGQQATLRCSPISGHTSVYWYQQALGLGLQFLLWYDEGEERNRGNFPPRFSGRQFPNYSSELNVNALELEDSALYLCASSLAGQRNEQFFGPGTRLTVL.

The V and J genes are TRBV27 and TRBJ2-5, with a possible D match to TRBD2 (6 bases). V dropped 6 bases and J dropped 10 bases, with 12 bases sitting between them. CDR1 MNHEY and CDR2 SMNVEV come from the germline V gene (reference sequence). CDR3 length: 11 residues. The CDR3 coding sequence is TGTGCCAGCAGGGGACCCGGGGGCCAGTACTTC. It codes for CASRGPGGQYF.

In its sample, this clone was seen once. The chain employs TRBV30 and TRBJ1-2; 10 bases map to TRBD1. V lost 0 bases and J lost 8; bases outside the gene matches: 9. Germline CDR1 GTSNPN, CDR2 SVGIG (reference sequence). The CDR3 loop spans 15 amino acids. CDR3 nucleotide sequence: TGTGCCTGGAGTGTCCCGGACAGGGGGTTCTACGGCTACACCTTC. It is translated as CAWSVPDRGFYGYTF.

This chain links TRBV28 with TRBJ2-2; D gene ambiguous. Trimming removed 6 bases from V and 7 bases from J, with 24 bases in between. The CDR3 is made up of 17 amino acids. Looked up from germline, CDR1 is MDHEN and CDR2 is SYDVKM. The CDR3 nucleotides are TGTGCCAGCAGCCCACTCGCCGAGCTTCTCCATGACGGGGAGCTGTTTTTT. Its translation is CASSPLAELLHDGELFF.

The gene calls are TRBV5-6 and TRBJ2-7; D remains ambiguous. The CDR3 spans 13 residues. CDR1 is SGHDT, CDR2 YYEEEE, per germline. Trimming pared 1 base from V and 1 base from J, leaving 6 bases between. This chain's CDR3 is CASSLPQSYEQYF. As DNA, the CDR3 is TGTGCCAGCAGCTTGCCACAGTCCTACGAGCAGTACTTC.

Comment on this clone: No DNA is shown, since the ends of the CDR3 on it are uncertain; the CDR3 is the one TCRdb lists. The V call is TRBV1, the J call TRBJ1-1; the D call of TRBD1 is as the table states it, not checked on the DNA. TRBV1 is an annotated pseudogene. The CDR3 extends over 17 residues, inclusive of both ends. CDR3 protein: CTSSHRVFGQGNTEAFF.

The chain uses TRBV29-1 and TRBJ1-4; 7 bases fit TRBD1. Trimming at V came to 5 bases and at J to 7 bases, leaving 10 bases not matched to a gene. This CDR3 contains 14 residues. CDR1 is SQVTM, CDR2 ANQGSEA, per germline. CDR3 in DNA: TGCAGCGTTCTTCGACAGGGATTCGGTGAAAAACTGTTTTTT. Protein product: CSVLRQGFGEKLFF.

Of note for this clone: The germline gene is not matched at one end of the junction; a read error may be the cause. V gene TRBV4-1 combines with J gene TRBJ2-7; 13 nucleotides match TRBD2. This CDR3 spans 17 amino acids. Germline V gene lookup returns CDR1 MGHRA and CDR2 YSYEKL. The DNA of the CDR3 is TGCGCCAGCAGCCCCAGACTAGCGGGGGGCTACTCCTACGGGCAGTACTTC. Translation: CASSPRLAGGYSYGQYF.

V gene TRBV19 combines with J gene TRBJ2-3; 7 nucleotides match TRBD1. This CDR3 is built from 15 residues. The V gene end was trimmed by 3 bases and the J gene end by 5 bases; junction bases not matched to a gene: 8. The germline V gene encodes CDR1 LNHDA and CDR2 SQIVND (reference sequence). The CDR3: CASSIEQGKGDTQYF. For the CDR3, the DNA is TGTGCCAGTAGTATCGAACAGGGGAAGGGAGATACGCAGTATTTT.

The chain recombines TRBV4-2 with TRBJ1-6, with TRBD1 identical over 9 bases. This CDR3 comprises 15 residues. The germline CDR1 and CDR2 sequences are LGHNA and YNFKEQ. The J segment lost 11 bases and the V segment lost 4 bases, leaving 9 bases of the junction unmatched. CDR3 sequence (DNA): TGTGCCAGCAGCCCGAGAGGGACAGGGTTCGCACCCCTCCACTTT. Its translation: CASSPRGTGFAPLHF.

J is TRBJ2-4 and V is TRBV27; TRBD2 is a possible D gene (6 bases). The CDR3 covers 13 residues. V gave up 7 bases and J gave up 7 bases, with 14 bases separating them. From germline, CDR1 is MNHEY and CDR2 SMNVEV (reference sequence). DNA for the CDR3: TGTGCCAGCACGGGACTCGGTGGTAACATTCAGTACTTC. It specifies CASTGLGGNIQYF.

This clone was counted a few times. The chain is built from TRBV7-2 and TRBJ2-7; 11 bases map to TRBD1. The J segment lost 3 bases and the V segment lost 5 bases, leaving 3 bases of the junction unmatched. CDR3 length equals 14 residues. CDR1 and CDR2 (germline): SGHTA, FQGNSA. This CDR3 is CASSAGTGGYEQYF. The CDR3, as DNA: TGTGCCAGCAGCGCCGGGACAGGGGGCTACGAGCAGTACTTC.

The CDR3 loop reads CAWSPNNPGEAFF. CDR3 nucleotides: TGTGCCTGGAGCCCAAACAACCCAGGGGAAGCTTTCTTT. The genes are TRBV30 and TRBJ1-1; D might be TRBD1 (5 bases). Germline V CDR1 and CDR2: GTSNPN, SVGIG (reference sequence). The V end was cut by 3 bases, the J end by 8 bases, with 16 bases between. The CDR3 runs to 13 residues.